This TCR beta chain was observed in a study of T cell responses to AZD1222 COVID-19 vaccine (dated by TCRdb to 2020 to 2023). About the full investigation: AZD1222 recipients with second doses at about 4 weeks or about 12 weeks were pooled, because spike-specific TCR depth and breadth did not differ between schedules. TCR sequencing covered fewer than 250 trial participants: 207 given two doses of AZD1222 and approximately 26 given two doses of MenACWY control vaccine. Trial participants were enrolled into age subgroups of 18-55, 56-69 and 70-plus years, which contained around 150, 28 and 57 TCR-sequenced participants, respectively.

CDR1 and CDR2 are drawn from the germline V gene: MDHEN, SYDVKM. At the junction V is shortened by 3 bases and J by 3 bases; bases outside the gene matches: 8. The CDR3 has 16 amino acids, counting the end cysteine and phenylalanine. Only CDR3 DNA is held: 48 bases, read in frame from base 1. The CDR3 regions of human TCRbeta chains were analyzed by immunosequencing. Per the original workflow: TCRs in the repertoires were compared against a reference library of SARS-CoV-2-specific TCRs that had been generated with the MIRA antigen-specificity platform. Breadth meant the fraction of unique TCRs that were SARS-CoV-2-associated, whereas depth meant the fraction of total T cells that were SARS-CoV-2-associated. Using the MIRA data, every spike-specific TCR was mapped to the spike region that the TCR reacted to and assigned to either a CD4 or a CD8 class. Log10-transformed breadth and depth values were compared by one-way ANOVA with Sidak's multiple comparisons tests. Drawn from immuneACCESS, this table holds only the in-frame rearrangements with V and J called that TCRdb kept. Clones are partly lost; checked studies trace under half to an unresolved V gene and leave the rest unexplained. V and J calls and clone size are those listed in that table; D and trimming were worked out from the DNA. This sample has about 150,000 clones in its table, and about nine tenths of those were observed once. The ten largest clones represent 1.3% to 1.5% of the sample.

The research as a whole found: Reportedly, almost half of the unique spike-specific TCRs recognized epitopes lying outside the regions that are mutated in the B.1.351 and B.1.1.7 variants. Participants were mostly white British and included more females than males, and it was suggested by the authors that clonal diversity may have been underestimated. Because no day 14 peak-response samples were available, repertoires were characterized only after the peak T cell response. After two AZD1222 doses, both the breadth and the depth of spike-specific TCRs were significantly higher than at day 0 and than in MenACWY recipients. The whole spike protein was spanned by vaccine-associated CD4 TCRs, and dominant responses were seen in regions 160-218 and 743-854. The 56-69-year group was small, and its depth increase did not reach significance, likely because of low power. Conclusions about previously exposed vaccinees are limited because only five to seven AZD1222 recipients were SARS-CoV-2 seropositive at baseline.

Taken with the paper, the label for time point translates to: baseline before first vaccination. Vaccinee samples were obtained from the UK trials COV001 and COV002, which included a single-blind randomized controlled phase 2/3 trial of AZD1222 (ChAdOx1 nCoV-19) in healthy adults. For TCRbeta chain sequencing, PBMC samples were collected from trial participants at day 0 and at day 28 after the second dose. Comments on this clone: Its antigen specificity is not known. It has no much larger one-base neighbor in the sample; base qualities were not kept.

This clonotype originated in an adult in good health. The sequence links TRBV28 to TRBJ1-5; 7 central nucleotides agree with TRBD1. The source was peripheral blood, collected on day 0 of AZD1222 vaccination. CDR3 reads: CASSFGTVNLNQPQHF. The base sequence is TGTGCCAGCAGTTTCGGGACAGTTAACCTCAATCAGCCCCAGCATTTT.